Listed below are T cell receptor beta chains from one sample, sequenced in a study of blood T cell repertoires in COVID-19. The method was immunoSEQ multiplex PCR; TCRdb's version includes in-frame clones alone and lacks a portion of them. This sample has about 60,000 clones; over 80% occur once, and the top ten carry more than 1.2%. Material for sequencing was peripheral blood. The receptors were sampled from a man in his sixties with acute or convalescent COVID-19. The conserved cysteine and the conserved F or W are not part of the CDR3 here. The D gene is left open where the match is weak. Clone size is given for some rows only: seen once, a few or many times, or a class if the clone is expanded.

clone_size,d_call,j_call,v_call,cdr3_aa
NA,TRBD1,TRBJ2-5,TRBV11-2,ASTDRGLQETQY
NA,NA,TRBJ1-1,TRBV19,ASSIADRIYTEAF
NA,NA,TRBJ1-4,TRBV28,ASSFRRHEKLF
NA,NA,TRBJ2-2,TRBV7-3,ASSAGQITGELF
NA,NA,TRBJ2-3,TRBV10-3,AISEPATVADTQY
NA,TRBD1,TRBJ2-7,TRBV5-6,ASSYYGQGSTYEQY
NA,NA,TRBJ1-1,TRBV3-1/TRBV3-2,ASSQDRKGVTEAF
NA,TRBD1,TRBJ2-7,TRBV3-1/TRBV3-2,ASSPCEVTGVYEQY
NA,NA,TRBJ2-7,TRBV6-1,ASSEQGRLNEQY
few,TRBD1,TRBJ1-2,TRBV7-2,ASSSQGALRGYT
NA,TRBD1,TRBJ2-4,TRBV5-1,ASSLGTGGINIQY
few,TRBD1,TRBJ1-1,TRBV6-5,ASSRTGVMNTEAF
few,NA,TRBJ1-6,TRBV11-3,ASQSNHPSSYNSPLH
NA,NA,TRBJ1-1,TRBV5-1,ASSLITGSQRGGTEAF
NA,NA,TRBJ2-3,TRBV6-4,ASSDSESTGRRREVLTDTQY
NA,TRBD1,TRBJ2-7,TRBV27,ASSPTGRHEQY
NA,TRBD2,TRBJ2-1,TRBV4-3,ASSQVAGTSGLNEQF
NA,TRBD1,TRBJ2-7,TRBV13,ASFRQGQAVYEQY
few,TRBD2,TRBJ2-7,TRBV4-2,ASSRTILGLAGGPSVRTYEQY
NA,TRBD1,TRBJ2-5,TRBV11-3,ASSLGTGLETQY
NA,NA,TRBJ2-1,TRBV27,ASSSRGYNEQF
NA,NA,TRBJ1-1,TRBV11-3,ASSQTRGSTEAF
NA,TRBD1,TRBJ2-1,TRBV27,ASSRQGSNEQF
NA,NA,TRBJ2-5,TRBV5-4,ASSLGAGFQETQY
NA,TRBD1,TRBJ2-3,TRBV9,ASSVEGARRDDTQY
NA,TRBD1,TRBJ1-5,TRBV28,ASSSGRSRGQPQH
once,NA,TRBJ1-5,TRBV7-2,ASSSERGGQPQH
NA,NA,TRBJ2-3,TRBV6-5,ASIGEPRTDTQY
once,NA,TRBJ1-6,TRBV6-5,ASRGTGRGSPLH
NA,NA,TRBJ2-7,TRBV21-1,ASSKRRASGRREQY
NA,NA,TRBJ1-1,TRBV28,ASSFKIAGHEAF
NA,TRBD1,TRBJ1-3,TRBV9,ASSRTGQEGNTIY
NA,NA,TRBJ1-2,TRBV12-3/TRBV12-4,ASSLRGYGYT
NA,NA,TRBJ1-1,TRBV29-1,SVVGEEGNTEAF
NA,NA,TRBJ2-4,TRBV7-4,ASSLRVIGPRWNIQY
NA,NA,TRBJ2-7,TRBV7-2,ASSLYTGNYEQY
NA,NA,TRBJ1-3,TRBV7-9,ASSLVGSPTGNTIY
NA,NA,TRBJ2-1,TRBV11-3,ASTRGTYNEQF
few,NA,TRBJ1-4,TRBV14,ASSQDRAGNEKLF
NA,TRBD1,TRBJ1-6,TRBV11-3,ASSTDRVYSPLH
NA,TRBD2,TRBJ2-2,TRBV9,ASRGTSGGTNTGELF